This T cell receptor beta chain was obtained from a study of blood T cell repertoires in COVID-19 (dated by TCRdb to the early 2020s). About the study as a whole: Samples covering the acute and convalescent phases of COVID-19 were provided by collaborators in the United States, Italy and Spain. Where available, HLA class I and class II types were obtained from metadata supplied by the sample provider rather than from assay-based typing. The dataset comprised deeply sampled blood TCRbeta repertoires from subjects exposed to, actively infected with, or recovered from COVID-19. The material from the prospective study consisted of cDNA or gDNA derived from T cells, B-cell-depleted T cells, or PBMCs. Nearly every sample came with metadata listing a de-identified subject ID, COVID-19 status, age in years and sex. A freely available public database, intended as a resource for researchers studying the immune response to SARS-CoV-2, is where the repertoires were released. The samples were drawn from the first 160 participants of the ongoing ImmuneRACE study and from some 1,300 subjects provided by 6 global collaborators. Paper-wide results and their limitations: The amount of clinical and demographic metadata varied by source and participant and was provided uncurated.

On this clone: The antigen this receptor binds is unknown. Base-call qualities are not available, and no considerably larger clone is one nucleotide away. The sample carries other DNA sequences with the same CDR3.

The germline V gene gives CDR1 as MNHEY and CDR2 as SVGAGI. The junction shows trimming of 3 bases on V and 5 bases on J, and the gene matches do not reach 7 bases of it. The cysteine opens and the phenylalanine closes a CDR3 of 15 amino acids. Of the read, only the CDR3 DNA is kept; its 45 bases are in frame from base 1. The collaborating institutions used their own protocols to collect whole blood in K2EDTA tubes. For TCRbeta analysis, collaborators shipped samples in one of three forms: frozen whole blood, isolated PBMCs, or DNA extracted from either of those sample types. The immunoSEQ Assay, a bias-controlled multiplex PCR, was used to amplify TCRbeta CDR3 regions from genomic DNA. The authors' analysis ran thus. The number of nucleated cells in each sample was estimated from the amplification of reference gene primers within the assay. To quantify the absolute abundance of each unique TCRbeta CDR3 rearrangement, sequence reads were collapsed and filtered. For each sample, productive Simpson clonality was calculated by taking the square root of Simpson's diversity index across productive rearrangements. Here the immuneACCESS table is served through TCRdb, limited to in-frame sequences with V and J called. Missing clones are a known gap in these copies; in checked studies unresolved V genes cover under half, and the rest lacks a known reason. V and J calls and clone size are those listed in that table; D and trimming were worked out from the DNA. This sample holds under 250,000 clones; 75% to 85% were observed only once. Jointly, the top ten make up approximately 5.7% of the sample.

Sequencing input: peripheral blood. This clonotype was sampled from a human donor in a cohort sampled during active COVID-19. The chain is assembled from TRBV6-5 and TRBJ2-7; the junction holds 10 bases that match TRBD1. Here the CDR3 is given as CASSYPGTGVNEQYF. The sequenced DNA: TGTGCCAGCAGTTATCCCGGGACAGGGGTTAACGAGCAGTACTTC.